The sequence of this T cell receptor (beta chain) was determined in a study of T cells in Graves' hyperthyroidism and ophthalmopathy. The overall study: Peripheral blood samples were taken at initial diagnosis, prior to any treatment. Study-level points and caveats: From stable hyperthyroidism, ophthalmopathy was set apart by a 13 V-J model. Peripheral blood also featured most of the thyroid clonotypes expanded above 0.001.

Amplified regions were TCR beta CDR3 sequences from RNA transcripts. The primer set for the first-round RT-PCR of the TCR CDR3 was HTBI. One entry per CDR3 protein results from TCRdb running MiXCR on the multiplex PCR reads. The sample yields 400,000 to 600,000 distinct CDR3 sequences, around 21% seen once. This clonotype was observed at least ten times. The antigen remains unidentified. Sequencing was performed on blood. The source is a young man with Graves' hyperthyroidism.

The CDR3 loop reads CASSQDGAKRNTIYF. The CDR3 nucleotides are TGCGCCAGCAGCCAAGATGGGGCAAAGCGGAACACCATATATTTT. V is TRBV4-1 and J is TRBJ1-3, with D tentatively TRBD1 (5 bases). V was cut by 0 bases and J by 7 bases, with 13 bases left in between. This CDR3 has 15 residues. Germline V gene data show CDR1 as MGHRA and CDR2 as YSYEKL.